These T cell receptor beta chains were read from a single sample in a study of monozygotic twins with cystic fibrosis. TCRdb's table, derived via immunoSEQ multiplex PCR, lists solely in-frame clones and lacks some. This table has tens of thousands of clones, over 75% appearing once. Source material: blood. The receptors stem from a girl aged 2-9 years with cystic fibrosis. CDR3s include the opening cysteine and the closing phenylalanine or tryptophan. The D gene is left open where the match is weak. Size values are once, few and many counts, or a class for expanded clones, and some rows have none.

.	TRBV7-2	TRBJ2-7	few	TGTGCCAGCAGCTTTGGACAGAGGCACGAGCAGTACTTC	CASSFGQRHEQYF
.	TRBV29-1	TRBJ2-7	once	TGCAGCGTTGGGGTGAATGAGCAGTACTTC	CSVGVNEQYF
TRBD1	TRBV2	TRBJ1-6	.	TGTGCCAGCAGTGGGACAGGGGATTCACCCCTCCACTTT	CASSGTGDSPLHF
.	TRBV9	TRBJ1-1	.	TGTGCCAGCAGCAATATGAACACTGAAGCTTTCTTT	CASSNMNTEAFF
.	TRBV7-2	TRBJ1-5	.	TGTGCCAGCAGCCTGAGTATAAGCAATCAGCCCCAGCATTTT	CASSLSISNQPQHF
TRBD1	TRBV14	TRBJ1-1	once	TGTGCCAGCAGCCTATATCCGCCGCAGGGGGCGGACACTGAAGCTTTCTTT	CASSLYPPQGADTEAFF
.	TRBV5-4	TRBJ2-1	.	TGTGCCAGCAGCCCAGACCGGGGACGGGAGCAGTTCTTC	CASSPDRGREQFF
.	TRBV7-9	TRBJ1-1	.	TGTGCCAGCAGGACCTTTCAGGGGTTAACTGAAGCTTTCTTT	CASRTFQGLTEAFF
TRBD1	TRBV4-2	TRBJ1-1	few	TGTGCCAGCACCTCCCTGGGGACAGGGGGCGGTGGAGCTTTCTTT	CASTSLGTGGGGAFF
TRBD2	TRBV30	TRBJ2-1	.	TGTGCCTGGAGTGGTCGGACTAGCGGCAATGAGCAGTTCTTC	CAWSGRTSGNEQFF
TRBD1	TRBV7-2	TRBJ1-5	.	TGTGCCAGCAGCTCGGGACAGGGGAATCAGCCCCAGCATTTT	CASSSGQGNQPQHF
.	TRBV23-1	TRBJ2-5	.	TGCGCCAGCAAGTCAACCATTTTCGTCAGGCACAGTATTTATGAAGACCAAGAGACCCAGTACTTC	CASKSTIFVRHSIYEDQETQYF
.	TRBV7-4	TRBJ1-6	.	TGTGCCAGCACCCCTTATTCACCCCTCCACTTT	CASTPYSPLHF
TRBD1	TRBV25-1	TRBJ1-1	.	TGTGCCAGCAAGACAGGGTCCACTGAAGCTTTCTTT	CASKTGSTEAFF
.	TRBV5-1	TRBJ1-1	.	TGCGCCAGCAGTTATACGGGGGGATTGAACACTGAAGCTTTCTTT	CASSYTGGLNTEAFF
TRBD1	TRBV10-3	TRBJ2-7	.	TGTGCCATCGGACAGGGGCGGGAGCAGTACTTC	CAIGQGREQYF
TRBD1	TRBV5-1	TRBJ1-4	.	TGCGCCAGCAGGCAGGGGGGTGTGATCGATGAAAAACTGTTTTTT	CASRQGGVIDEKLFF
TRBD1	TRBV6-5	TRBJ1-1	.	TGTGCCAGCAGTCTAGACAGGGGGCGAGGTGAAGCTTTCTTT	CASSLDRGRGEAFF
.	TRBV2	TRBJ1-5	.	TGTGCCAGCAGTCCGTCCTATAGCAATCAGCCCCAGCATTTT	CASSPSYSNQPQHF
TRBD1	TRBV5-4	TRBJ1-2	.	TGTGCCAGCAGCTTGGGGGCACTCCGGACAGGGGGAAACTATGGCTACACCTTC	CASSLGALRTGGNYGYTF
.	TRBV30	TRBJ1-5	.	TGTGCCTGGAGCGGGGACACAAGGGGAAATCAGCCCCAGCATTTT	CAWSGDTRGNQPQHF
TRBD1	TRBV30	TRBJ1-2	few	TGTGCCTGGACCTCGACAGGGGGTGATGGCTACACCTTC	CAWTSTGGDGYTF